Shown below are 8 T cell receptor beta chains from a single sample sequenced in a study of cytomegalovirus exposure and HLA in healthy donors. Repertoires were generated with immunoSEQ multiplex PCR, while TCRdb's copy carries only in-frame clones and drops some. The sample carries more than 80,000 clones, 95% to 97% recorded once. Input material: PBMCs. These receptors all stem from a woman under 30 in good health and CMV-seronegative.

The gene calls are TRBV15 and TRBJ2-4; no clear D. Trimming took off 2 bases at V and 0 bases at J, with 5 bases between the two ends. Looked up from germline, CDR1 is LNHNV and CDR2 is YYDKDF (reference sequence). The CDR3 has 14 residues. The CDR3 loop reads CATSRPLAKNIQYF. The CDR3 DNA follows: TGTGCCACCAGCAGACCTCTAGCCAAAAACATTCAGTACTTC.

This rearrangement joins TRBV4-1 to TRBJ2-3; 9 nucleotides align to TRBD2. Trimming cost V 0 bases and J 2 bases; bases outside gene matches: 6. Germline CDR1 MGHRA, CDR2 YSYEKL. The CDR3 contains 17 residues. In nucleotides, the CDR3 is TGCGCCAGCAGCCAAGATCGCGGACTAGCGTCCACAGATACGCAGTATTTT. The encoded protein is CASSQDRGLASTDTQYF.

This chain links TRBV2 with TRBJ2-1, with D uncertain. The CDR3 contains 13 residues. CDR1 and CDR2 (germline): SNHLY, FYNNEI. The V and J ends lost 10 bases and 1 base respectively, with 11 bases between them. CDR3 sequence: CAILTKSYNEQFF. CDR3 DNA: TGTGCCATTCTGACAAAGTCCTACAATGAGCAGTTCTTC.

The table lists this clone with a few counts. The J gene is TRBJ1-1, the V gene TRBV6-6, with 7 bases identical to TRBD1. V was pared by 6 bases and J by 11 bases, with 12 bases of the junction left unmatched. Germline lookup yields CDR1 MNHNY and CDR2 SVGAGI (reference sequence). The CDR3 extends over 13 amino acids. This chain's CDR3 is CASSPPQTGYAFF. CDR3 DNA sequence: TGTGCCAGCAGCCCACCTCAGACAGGGTACGCTTTCTTT.

The rearrangement links TRBV6-1 to TRBJ2-2, with 9 bases matching TRBD2. The length of the CDR3 is 15 residues. Looked up from germline, CDR1 is MNHNS and CDR2 is SASEGT. V lost 5 bases, J lost 1 base, and 2 bases stayed unmatched. The CDR3 nucleotides read TGTGCCAGCAGTCAGACTAGCGGGAACACCGGGGAGCTGTTTTTT. Its translation: CASSQTSGNTGELFF.

The V and J genes are TRBV5-4 and TRBJ2-3; TRBD2 aligns across 7 bases. The CDR3 has 15 residues. Trimming cost V 7 bases and J 4 bases; bases outside gene matches: 12. Germline V gene lookup returns CDR1 SGHNT and CDR2 YYREEE (reference sequence). In DNA form, the CDR3 reads TGTGCCAGCGGGCTCGGCGGGAGATTCGCAGATACGCAGTATTTT. Translation: CASGLGGRFADTQYF.

This sequence joins TRBV7-2 and TRBJ1-5; 7 nucleotides match TRBD1. Trimming took 0 bases from V and 4 from J; bases not matched to a gene: 12. CDR1 SGHTA and CDR2 FQGNSA come from the germline V gene. This CDR3 spans 18 amino acids. In DNA form, the CDR3 reads TGTGCCAGCAGCTTAGCGGTCGGGACAGTCGGTTCTAATCAGCCCCAGCATTTT. Encoded protein: CASSLAVGTVGSNQPQHF.

This chain joins TRBV13 and TRBJ1-2; the match to TRBD1 covers 11 bases. With 2 bases clipped from V and 8 bases from J, the junction kept 1 base outside the gene matches. Germline V CDR1 and CDR2: PRHDT, FYEKMQ (reference sequence). The CDR3 is made up of 13 amino acids. The CDR3 sequence is CASSLWTGGGYTF. For the CDR3, the DNA is TGTGCCAGCAGCTTATGGACAGGGGGCGGCTACACCTTC.